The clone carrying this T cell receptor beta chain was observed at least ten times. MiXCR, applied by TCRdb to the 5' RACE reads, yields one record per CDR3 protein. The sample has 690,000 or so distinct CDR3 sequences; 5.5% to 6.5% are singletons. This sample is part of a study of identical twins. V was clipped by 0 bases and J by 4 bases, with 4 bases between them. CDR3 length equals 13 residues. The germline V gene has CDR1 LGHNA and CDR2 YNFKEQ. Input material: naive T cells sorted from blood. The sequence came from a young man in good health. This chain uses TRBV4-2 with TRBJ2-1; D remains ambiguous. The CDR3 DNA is TGTGCCAGCAGCCAAGAACCATACAATGAGCAGTTCTTC. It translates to CASSQEPYNEQFF.